This T cell receptor (beta chain) originates from a study of T cells in Graves' hyperthyroidism and ophthalmopathy. There are a few counts of this clonotype. Its antigen is currently unknown. Study results and limitations: Among thyroid clonotypes expanded above 0.001, most also appeared in blood.

TCR beta CDR3 regions were amplified from RNA transcripts. The TCR CDR3 was amplified in a first-round RT-PCR using the HTBI primer set. MiXCR, run by TCRdb on the multiplex PCR reads, gives a single entry per CDR3 protein. In the table there are 500,000 to 600,000 distinct CDR3 sequences, about 20% of which are singletons. The V gene's germline CDR1 is MNHNS and CDR2 SASEGT. The CDR3 has 15 amino acids. Trimming removed 6 bases from V and 7 bases from J; junction bases left unmatched: 12. This sequence was found in a man aged 35-49 years with Graves' ophthalmopathy. The sequencing input was blood. The genes are TRBV6-1 and TRBJ1-5, with TRBD1 matching over 7 bases. For the CDR3, the DNA is TGTGCCAGCAGGGGTCGACAGGGCCTGAGGCAGCCCCAGCATTTT. Its protein is CASRGRQGLRQPQHF.